The 20 T cell receptor beta chains below come from one sample, sequenced in a study of beta chain features in type 1 diabetes. Of the isolated RNA, all was reverse transcribed, and so the sequenced material was expressed TCRB transcripts. Libraries were prepared by immunoSEQ multiplex PCR; TCRdb keeps only in-frame clonotypes and omits some of them. The sample includes 350,000 to 400,000 clones, more than 13% of them seen just once. Sequenced input: naive CD4+ T cells from blood. Source of these receptors: a woman younger than 30 in good health.

This clone was counted only a few times. The chain joins TRBV27 to TRBJ1-5; 9 positions agree with TRBD1. The germline gives CDR1 MNHEY, CDR2 SMNVEV (reference sequence). V lost 3 bases and J lost 2; bases outside the gene matches: 5. The CDR3 is made up of 16 amino acids. CDR3 DNA sequence: TGTGCCAGCAGTTTCCGGACAGGGGATGGCAATCAGCCCCAGCATTTT. This sequence encodes CASSFRTGDGNQPQHF.

The V gene is TRBV19, the J gene TRBJ2-7; D might be TRBD2 (5 bases). The CDR3 totals 15 residues. CDR1 is LNHDA, CDR2 SQIVND, per germline (reference sequence). The germline V and J ends were trimmed by 3 bases and 3 bases, with 15 bases remaining between them. The chain's CDR3 is CASSIGVGSDYEQYF. CDR3 nucleotides: TGTGCCAGTAGTATCGGGGTCGGATCCGACTACGAGCAGTACTTC. Based on the CDR3 plus reference TRBV19 and TRBJ2-7, the full variable domain is DGGITQSPKYLFRKEGQNVTLSCEQNLNHDAMYWYRQDPGQGLRLIYYSQIVNDFQKGDIAEGYSVSREKKESFPLTVTSAQKNPTAFYLCASSIGVGSDYEQYFGPGTRLTVT.

This clone appeared a few times. DNA for the CDR3: TGTGCCAGTCGGGTGGGGGGCGCAGGGGGCACCCCTGGCTACACCTTC. It is translated as CASRVGGAGGTPGYTF. The rearrangement links TRBV2 to TRBJ1-2; 8 positions agree with TRBD1. The CDR3 totals 16 residues. V shed 9 bases, J shed 7 bases, and the junction held 19 bases outside the gene matches. Looked up from germline, CDR1 is SNHLY and CDR2 is FYNNEI.

This chain connects TRBV25-1 to TRBJ2-7; TRBD2 matches at 7 bases. The V gene end was trimmed by 3 bases and the J gene end by 3 bases; junction bases not matched to a gene: 8. CDR1 is MGHDK, CDR2 SYGVNS, per germline. The CDR3 consists of 15 residues. CDR3 DNA sequence: TGTGCCAGCAGTGAGCCGGGGCTAGCGGTCTACGAGCAGTACTTC. Translating it yields CASSEPGLAVYEQYF.

In its sample, this clone was seen a few times. This sequence joins TRBV4-1 and TRBJ2-7, with D possibly TRBD2 on 6 matching bases. There are 13 residues in the CDR3. The V end lost 0 bases, the J end lost 5 bases, and 8 bases lay between the germline ends. The germline gives CDR1 MGHRA, CDR2 YSYEKL. In DNA form, the CDR3 reads TGCGCCAGCAGCCAAGAGAGGAGGGACGAGCAGTACTTC. Translated, it gives CASSQERRDEQYF.

The sample holds a few counts of this clone. The J gene is TRBJ1-2, the V gene TRBV28, with D perhaps matching TRBD1 (6 bases). This CDR3 has 13 amino acids. V gave up 6 bases and J gave up 4 bases, with 12 bases separating them. Germline CDR1 and CDR2: MDHEN and SYDVKM. The CDR3 sequence: CASSPPGVYGYTF. The CDR3 DNA sequence: TGTGCCAGCAGCCCGCCAGGGGTCTATGGCTACACCTTC.

V usage is TRBV29-1 and J usage is TRBJ2-1; tentative D call: TRBD1 (6 bases). CDR1 SQVTM and CDR2 ANQGSEA come from the germline V gene. The CDR3 is 13 residues long. Trimming left V 7 bases short and J 8 bases short, with 18 bases between. CDR3: CSAQGLYVDEQFF. The CDR3 DNA is TGCAGCGCCCAGGGGTTGTACGTGGATGAGCAGTTCTTC.

The chain recombines TRBV2 with TRBJ1-1; 12 bases align to TRBD1. This CDR3 contains 14 residues. V lost 7 bases and J lost 1; bases outside the gene matches: 1. Germline CDR1 is SNHLY and CDR2 is FYNNEI. The CDR3 sequence: CASTGQGANTEAFF. CDR3 bases: TGTGCCAGCACGGGACAGGGGGCGAACACTGAAGCTTTCTTT.

This clone turned up a few times. V is TRBV28 and J is TRBJ1-5; D is possibly TRBD1 (5 bases). The CDR3 has 13 amino acids. Germline V CDR1 and CDR2: MDHEN, SYDVKM. V was trimmed by 6 bases and J by 3 bases, leaving 9 bases between them. The CDR3 DNA sequence: TGTGCCAGCAGGCGACAGCTCAATCAGCCCCAGCATTTT. Its translation is CASRRQLNQPQHF.

This chain links TRBV6-9 with TRBJ1-5, with 8 bases matching TRBD1. Germline trimming cut 8 bases from V and 0 bases from J; bases unmatched to any gene: 3. Germline V gene sequence: CDR1 MNHGY, CDR2 SVAAGI. The CDR3 is made up of 14 amino acids. The CDR3 DNA follows: TGTGCCAGCCGCAGGGGGCTTAGCAATCAGCCCCAGCATTTT. This translates into CASRRGLSNQPQHF.

This clone has just a few counts. V is TRBV9 and J is TRBJ2-7; D may be TRBD2 (6 bases). Germline V CDR1 and CDR2: SGDLS, YYNGEE. The CDR3 is made up of 15 amino acids. Trimming took 0 bases from V and 2 from J, leaving 12 bases between them. CDR3 nucleotides: TGTGCCAGCAGCGTAGTGGGGGAGGCTACCTACGAGCAGTACTTC. Residues: CASSVVGEATYEQYF. The full variable domain, its missing parts supplied by reference TRBV9 and TRBJ2-7, is DSGVTQTPKHLITATGQRVTLRCSPRSGDLSVYWYQQSLDQGLQFLIQYYNGEERAKGNILERFSAQQFPDLHSELNLSSLELGDSALYFCASSVVGEATYEQYFGPGTRLTVT.

A few counts support this clone. The chain carries TRBV30 and TRBJ2-7, with 15 bases identical to TRBD2. V shed 6 bases, J shed 2 bases, and the junction held 11 bases outside the gene matches. The germline CDR1 and CDR2 sequences are GTSNPN and SVGIG (reference sequence). CDR3 size: 17 residues. CDR3 region: CACDAGTSGRSAYEQYF. CDR3 sequence (DNA): TGTGCCTGTGACGCCGGGACTAGCGGGAGGAGCGCCTACGAGCAGTACTTC.

The chain is built from TRBV5-6 and TRBJ1-2; D perhaps matches TRBD1 (5 bases). This CDR3 contains 17 residues. The ends were cut back, 0 bases at V and 1 base at J, with 16 bases in the middle. Per germline, CDR1 SGHDT and CDR2 YYEEEE. The CDR3 is CASSLGFRQTNNYGYTF. The CDR3 coding sequence is TGTGCCAGCAGCTTGGGATTCCGACAGACAAATAACTATGGCTACACCTTC. The full variable domain, completed using reference TRBV5-6 and TRBJ1-2, is DAGVTQSPTHLIKTRGQQVTLRCSPKSGHDTVSWYQQALGQGPQFIFQYYEEEERQRGNFPDRFSGHQFPNYSSELNVNALLLGDSALYLCASSLGFRQTNNYGYTFGSGTRLTVV.

The gene calls are TRBV30 and TRBJ2-7, with TRBD1 matching over 10 bases. Per germline, CDR1 GTSNPN and CDR2 SVGIG (reference sequence). The CDR3 runs to 13 residues. V lost 1 base and J lost 6; bases outside the gene matches: 3. The CDR3 loop reads CAWSDGTGVEQYF. The CDR3 nucleotides are TGTGCCTGGAGTGATGGGACAGGGGTCGAGCAGTACTTC.

The gene calls are TRBV2 and TRBJ2-3; 7 bases line up with TRBD1. In germline, CDR1 is SNHLY, CDR2 FYNNEI. V shed 0 bases and J 2 bases; nucleotides not matched to a gene: 2. This CDR3 contains 15 residues. The CDR3 coding sequence is TGTGCCAGCAGTGAAGCAGACAGGGCCACAGATACGCAGTATTTT. The encoded protein is CASSEADRATDTQYF.

The V call is TRBV4-1, the J call TRBJ2-3, with 7 bases matching TRBD2. Germline V CDR1 and CDR2: MGHRA, YSYEKL. V lost 1 base and J lost 4; bases outside the gene matches: 8. This CDR3 spans 16 amino acids. DNA of the CDR3: TGCGCCAGCAGCCAAGTCAGGGCCAGCGGGGCAGATACGCAGTATTTT. This gives the protein CASSQVRASGADTQYF.

The gene calls are TRBV6-1 and TRBJ2-5, with D maybe TRBD2 (6 bases). This CDR3 is built from 14 residues. Per germline, CDR1 MNHNS and CDR2 SASEGT. V lost 5 bases to trimming and J lost 5 bases, with 15 bases between them. CDR3 protein: CASSPGLLRETQYF. The CDR3 DNA follows: TGTGCCAGCAGTCCGGGACTCCTTCGGGAGACCCAGTACTTC.

The chain uses TRBV30 and TRBJ1-2; the D gene is possibly TRBD1 (6 bases). CDR1 is GTSNPN and CDR2 is SVGIG in the germline V gene (reference sequence). V lost 5 bases to trimming and J lost 2 bases, with 9 bases between them. This CDR3 is built from 12 residues. CDR3 nucleotide sequence: TGTGCCTGGGCGGACAGAAACTATGGCTACACCTTC. This translates into CAWADRNYGYTF.

This chain uses TRBV6-1 with TRBJ1-5; D not certain. Germline V gene sequence: CDR1 MNHNS, CDR2 SASEGT. Trimming shortened V by 2 bases and J by 7 bases, and 6 bases separated the two germline ends. The CDR3 runs to 12 residues. The CDR3, as DNA: TGTGCCAGCAGTGAAAACTTCCAGCCCCAGCATTTT. Translating gives CASSENFQPQHF.

This clone came up a few times. CDR3: CSVRRDTSYEQYF. CDR3 bases: TGCAGCGTTCGCCGGGACACGTCCTACGAGCAGTACTTC. The chain employs TRBV29-1 and TRBJ2-7; perhaps TRBD1 as D (6 bases). CDR3 length equals 13 residues. Trimming took 5 bases from V and 1 from J, leaving 12 bases between them. CDR1 and CDR2 from the germline V gene are SQVTM and ANQGSEA.